The 32 T cell receptor beta chains listed next were all sequenced from one sample in a study of PD-L1 blockade in urothelial cancer. Sequencing was performed with immunoSEQ multiplex PCR; in TCRdb, only in-frame clones are kept and a portion is missing. Of 45,000 to 60,000 clones listed, 87% were seen once; the top ten hold under 9%. This specimen consisted of PBMCs, obtained around atezolizumab (anti-PD-L1) treatment. The receptor source for this set is a man between 60 and 70 years old with urothelial cancer.

The chain combines TRBV4-2 with TRBJ2-1, with D perhaps TRBD2 (6 bases). In germline, CDR1 is LGHNA, CDR2 YNFKEQ. This CDR3 comprises 15 residues. V lost 4 bases, J lost 9 bases, and 19 bases lay in between. The CDR3 coding sequence is TGTGCCAGCAGCCCCCGACTAGACCTTAGCACTGAGCAGTTCTTC. This gives the protein CASSPRLDLSTEQFF.

The chain links TRBV4-2 to TRBJ2-2; D is possibly TRBD1 (5 bases). This CDR3 has 17 residues. V lost 0 bases and J 1 base, leaving 12 bases between the germline ends. Germline assignment: CDR1 LGHNA and CDR2 YNFKEQ. CDR3 sequence reads: CASSQDLRGLNTGELFF. Written as DNA, the CDR3 is TGTGCCAGCAGCCAAGATCTAAGGGGCTTGAACACCGGGGAGCTGTTTTTT.

V gene TRBV2 combines with J gene TRBJ2-3, with D perhaps matching TRBD2 (5 bases). Trimming pared 6 bases from V and 2 bases from J, leaving 15 bases between. This CDR3 has 15 residues. From germline, CDR1 is SNHLY and CDR2 FYNNEI. This CDR3 is CASRRTPTNTDTQYF. The CDR3 DNA reads as TGTGCCAGCAGGAGGACTCCTACTAACACAGATACGCAGTATTTT.

The chain couples TRBV15 to TRBJ1-2, with TRBD1 as a possible D gene (5 bases). The CDR3 loop spans 13 amino acids. V was clipped by 9 bases and J by 2 bases, with 13 bases between them. Germline assignment: CDR1 LNHNV and CDR2 YYDKDF (reference sequence). This CDR3 is CATRSGVNYGYTF. The CDR3 bases are TGTGCCACACGTTCGGGGGTCAACTATGGCTACACCTTC.

The J gene is TRBJ2-7, the V gene TRBV6-5; no reliable D call. V was pared by 0 bases and J by 1 base, with 7 bases between. Germline-derived CDR1 and CDR2 are MNHEY and SVGAGI. This CDR3 has 14 residues. The CDR3 region has the DNA TGTGCCAGCAGTTACTCGTGGCAGTCCTACGAGCAGTACTTC. Its protein product is CASSYSWQSYEQYF.

This chain links TRBV19 with TRBJ1-5; 9 bases fit TRBD1. V dropped 3 bases and J dropped 7; count of bases not matched to a gene: 4. Germline V lookup: CDR1 LNHDA, CDR2 SQIVND (reference sequence). The CDR3 runs 14 residues. The CDR3 DNA follows: TGTGCCAGTAGTATGAGGGGACAGGGCCAGCCCCAGCATTTT. Protein sequence: CASSMRGQGQPQHF.

J is TRBJ2-5 and V is TRBV2, with 15 bases aligning to TRBD2. Germline V CDR1 and CDR2: SNHLY, FYNNEI. The V and J ends lost 9 bases and 1 base, in that order; junction bases with no gene match: 6. This CDR3 has 16 amino acids. For the CDR3, the DNA is TGTGCCAGAGGACTAGCGGGGGGGCCGGGCCAAGAGACCCAGTACTTC. Translating gives CARGLAGGPGQETQYF.

V and J are TRBV11-2 and TRBJ1-3; 10 bases map to TRBD1. Germline values: CDR1 SGHAT, CDR2 FQNNGV. V trimming: 5 bases; J trimming: 5 bases; junction bases outside the gene matches: 12. This CDR3 has 17 amino acids. CDR3 coding DNA: TGTGCCAGCAGCGCGGCCTTCGACAGGGGGCAGCGAAACACCATATATTTT. Its translation: CASSAAFDRGQRNTIYF.

Notes on this clone: One junction end disagrees with the germline gene, perhaps due to a read error. The chain uses TRBV5-1 and TRBJ2-5; 8 bases line up with TRBD1. CDR1 is SGHRS, CDR2 YFSETQ, per germline. The CDR3 sequence is 15 residues long. The CDR3 DNA is TGCGCCAGCAGCTGGTCGACAGGGGCCCAAGAGGCCCAGTACTTC. It translates to CASSWSTGAQEAQYF.

This chain joins TRBV7-3 and TRBJ2-5, with TRBD1 matching over 9 bases. The CDR3 spans 13 residues. Germline CDR1 reads SGHTA; CDR2 reads FQGTGA. With V trimmed by 7 bases and J by 3 bases, 3 bases remained unmatched. CDR3 region: CASNRGLEETQYF. Here the CDR3 DNA reads TGTGCCAGCAACAGGGGGCTGGAAGAGACCCAGTACTTC.

This chain connects TRBV6-6 to TRBJ2-5; 9 bases match TRBD2. From germline, CDR1 is MNHNY and CDR2 SVGAGI (reference sequence). CDR3 length: 15 amino acids. V dropped 6 bases and J dropped 5; count of bases not matched to a gene: 10. The CDR3 nucleotides read TGTGCCAGCAGGGAACCGGGACTAGCCGGGGAGACCCAGTACTTC. This encodes CASREPGLAGETQYF.

The table lists this clone with a few counts. This chain uses TRBV18 with TRBJ1-2; possibly TRBD1 for D (6 bases). The CDR3 totals 14 residues. Trimming took 3 bases from V and 4 from J, leaving 12 bases between them. Germline values: CDR1 KGHSH, CDR2 LQKENI. The CDR3 region has the DNA TGTGCCAGCTCACCGCAGGGGCCCACCTATGGCTACACCTTC. It encodes CASSPQGPTYGYTF.

This clone was picked up one time. The rearrangement joins TRBV28 to TRBJ1-1; D ambiguous. The V gene's germline CDR1 is MDHEN and CDR2 SYDVKM. The CDR3 totals 10 residues. Trimming left V 6 bases short and J 7 bases short, with 6 bases between. This CDR3 reads CASSEGEAFF. In DNA, the CDR3 is TGTGCCAGCAGCGAGGGTGAAGCTTTCTTT.

The chain couples TRBV12-5 to TRBJ2-5, with D unclear. Germline CDR1 and CDR2: LGHNT and FRNRAP. Trimming cost V 6 bases and J 9 bases, with 14 bases left between them. The CDR3 extends over 12 amino acids. The CDR3 spells CASGRSQKAQYF. The CDR3 DNA reads TGTGCTAGTGGCCGGAGTCAGAAGGCCCAGTACTTC.

The V call is TRBV4-2, the J call TRBJ1-1; D unresolved. Trimming removed 0 bases at V and 10 bases at J, with 30 bases between. CDR3 length equals 19 residues. In germline, CDR1 is LGHNA, CDR2 YNFKEQ. The CDR3 is CASSQERYAFGGERERAFF. CDR3 sequence (DNA): TGTGCCAGCAGCCAAGAGAGGTATGCCTTCGGTGGGGAACGGGAAAGAGCTTTCTTT.

The CDR3 nucleotides are TGTGCCAGCAGCTTGGAACTAGCGGGGGTCACAGATACGCAGTATTTT. Amino acids: CASSLELAGVTDTQYF. This chain connects TRBV5-4 to TRBJ2-3, with TRBD2 identical over 11 bases. The CDR3 extends over 16 amino acids. Germline trimming cut 0 bases from V and 2 bases from J; bases unmatched to any gene: 2. CDR1 and CDR2 (germline): SGHNT, YYREEE (reference sequence).

V is TRBV6-1 and J is TRBJ2-7; D gene uncertain. Germline V lookup: CDR1 MNHNS, CDR2 SASEGT. The CDR3 sequence is 16 residues long. Trimming removed 1 base at V and 2 bases at J, with 15 bases between. For the CDR3, the DNA is TGTGCCAGCAGTGAAGGTTATGGCTACTACACCTACGAGCAGTACTTC. Its protein is CASSEGYGYYTYEQYF.

This chain uses TRBV9 with TRBJ1-2, with TRBD1 matching over 9 bases. V trimming: 4 bases; J trimming: 2 bases; junction bases outside the gene matches: 6. Germline CDR1 SGDLS, CDR2 YYNGEE. The length of the CDR3 is 15 residues. The CDR3 DNA reads as TGTGCCAGCAGCACTTTAGGACAGGGGAACTATGGCTACACCTTC. This translates into CASSTLGQGNYGYTF.

This clone was seen only once. The genes are TRBV30 and TRBJ1-2; 7 bases agree with TRBD1. Germline trimming cut 4 bases from V and 8 bases from J; bases unmatched to any gene: 10. Looked up from germline, CDR1 is GTSNPN and CDR2 is SVGIG (reference sequence). The CDR3 is made up of 13 amino acids. The CDR3 bases are TGTGCCTGGACCCTCGACAGGGCCTTAGGCTACACCTTC. It yields the protein CAWTLDRALGYTF.

The chain employs TRBV11-2 and TRBJ2-2, with 8 nucleotides matching TRBD1. V trimming: 5 bases; J trimming: 0 bases; junction bases outside the gene matches: 5. CDR1 and CDR2 from the germline V gene are SGHAT and FQNNGV. The CDR3 consists of 16 residues. CDR3 in DNA: TGTGCCAGCAGCCTCCGACAGGGGACGAACACCGGGGAGCTGTTTTTT. Translation: CASSLRQGTNTGELFF.

J is TRBJ1-2 and V is TRBV28, with D unclear. Germline V lookup: CDR1 MDHEN, CDR2 SYDVKM. This CDR3 is 12 amino acids long. V was cut by 11 bases and J by 2 bases, with 12 bases left in between. CDR3 region: CAATPGNYGYTF. The CDR3 DNA is TGTGCCGCCACCCCGGGGAACTATGGCTACACCTTC.

The chain joins TRBV25-1 to TRBJ1-6; D ambiguous. This CDR3 has 12 residues. Germline-derived CDR1 and CDR2 are MGHDK and SYGVNS. V lost 7 bases and J 7 bases, leaving 8 bases between the germline ends. The CDR3 here is CASKAGNSPLHF. For the CDR3, the DNA is TGTGCCAGCAAGGCGGGCAATTCACCCCTCCACTTT.

The CDR3 here is CASSSRQGGTEAFF. Here the CDR3 DNA reads TGTGCCAGCAGCTCTCGACAGGGGGGCACTGAAGCTTTCTTT. This chain links TRBV11-2 with TRBJ1-1, with 9 bases identical to TRBD1. Germline V gene lookup returns CDR1 SGHAT and CDR2 FQNNGV. After removal of 4 bases from V and 4 bases from J, the junction contained 4 bases not matched to a gene. The CDR3 is 14 residues long. The variable domain in full, with the rest retrieved from reference TRBV11-2 and TRBJ1-1, is EAGVAQSPRYKIIEKRQSVAFWCNPISGHATLYWYQQILGQGPKLLIQFQNNGVVDDSQLPKDRFSAERLKGVDSTLKIQPAKLEDSAVYLCASSSRQGGTEAFFGQGTRLTVV.

This chain connects TRBV2 to TRBJ1-2; D is ambiguous. CDR3 length equals 12 residues. Per the germline V gene, CDR1 is SNHLY and CDR2 is FYNNEI. The V end lost 6 bases, the J end lost 6 bases, and 11 bases lay between the germline ends. In nucleotides, the CDR3 is TGTGCCAGCAGCCCATCCGCGGATGGCTACACCTTC. Translation gives CASSPSADGYTF.

The rearrangement links TRBV7-9 to TRBJ2-5, with a tentative D call TRBD2 (5 bases). CDR1 is SEHNR, CDR2 FQNEAQ, per germline (reference sequence). The ends were cut back, 5 bases at V and 7 bases at J, with 20 bases in the middle. CDR3 size: 15 residues. The CDR3 bases are TGTGCCAGCAGCCTCGCCGGACTCGGTGGTGGGACCCAGTACTTC. It encodes CASSLAGLGGGTQYF.

The rearrangement joins TRBV19 to TRBJ1-1, with D tentatively TRBD1 (5 bases). Germline values: CDR1 LNHDA, CDR2 SQIVND (reference sequence). The CDR3 is made up of 15 amino acids. With 4 bases removed from V and 5 bases from J, the gap between germline ends came to 17 bases. The CDR3 sequence is CASSTQAGMGTEAFF. The CDR3 DNA reads as TGTGCCAGTAGTACCCAAGCAGGGATGGGGACTGAAGCTTTCTTT.

Note on this clone: At one end the junction does not follow the germline gene, possibly because of a read error. The chain has TRBV6-6 and TRBJ2-7; tentatively, D is TRBD1 (6 bases). The length of the CDR3 is 12 residues. Germline values: CDR1 MNHNY, CDR2 SVGAGI (reference sequence). The CDR3 DNA is TGTGCCAGCAGTTACTCGGGGCAGGGGCAGAACTTC. Amino acids: CASSYSGQGQNF.

The chain links TRBV10-2 to TRBJ2-2; D is perhaps TRBD2 (6 bases). The germline V gene encodes CDR1 WSHSY and CDR2 SAAADI. The CDR3 extends over 14 amino acids. V gave up 7 bases and J gave up 4 bases, with 13 bases separating them. The CDR3 DNA follows: TGCGCCAGCACGGAGGGCTTGGGCACCGGGGAGCTGTTTTTT. This translates into CASTEGLGTGELFF.

This chain joins TRBV5-1 and TRBJ2-7, with TRBD1 identical over 7 bases. J lost 2 bases, V lost 2 bases, and 4 bases had no gene match. The CDR3 has 14 amino acids. Per the germline V gene, CDR1 is SGHRS and CDR2 is YFSETQ. CDR3 in amino acids: CASSFTGDAYEQYF. CDR3 bases: TGCGCCAGCAGCTTTACAGGGGACGCCTACGAGCAGTACTTC.

This clone turned up a few times. This chain uses TRBV5-8 with TRBJ1-2; D possibly corresponds to TRBD1 (5 bases). This CDR3 is 16 amino acids long. Germline V gene sequence: CDR1 SGHTS, CDR2 YDEGEE. Deletions cut 3 bases from V and 0 bases from J, with 15 bases between. CDR3 nucleotides: TGTGCCAGCAGCTCTCAACCAGGGATGACTAACTATGGCTACACCTTC. Translation: CASSSQPGMTNYGYTF.

This chain links TRBV6-6 with TRBJ1-4; D uncertain. CDR3 size: 15 residues. Trimming pared 0 bases from V and 6 bases from J, leaving 11 bases between. Germline V CDR1 and CDR2: MNHNY, SVGAGI (reference sequence). CDR3 DNA sequence: TGTGCCAGCAGTTACTCCAGCGCGATGGATGAAAAACTGTTTTTT. It yields the protein CASSYSSAMDEKLFF.

This chain uses TRBV6-5 with TRBJ2-2; TRBD2 is a possible D gene (6 bases). CDR3 length: 14 residues. V gave up 4 bases and J gave up 4 bases, with 10 bases separating them. Germline loops: CDR1 MNHEY, CDR2 SVGAGI. The CDR3 DNA follows: TGTGCCAGCAGTTGGCAGGGAGGCACCGGGGAGCTGTTTTTT. This gives the protein CASSWQGGTGELFF.